This TCR beta chain was documented in a study of T cells in Graves' hyperthyroidism and ophthalmopathy (dated by TCRdb to between 2018 and 2020). With respect to the entire study: Peripheral blood was collected at initial diagnosis, before any treatment. To identify TCR V-J signatures that set the groups apart, the researchers used a discovery cohort of approximately 98 patients, made up of fewer than 50 with Graves' ophthalmopathy and 55 to 65 with stable Graves' hyperthyroidism. Prospective prediction of ophthalmopathy was tested in an independent validation cohort consisting of 18 hyperthyroidism patients and 15 or so patients who later progressed to ophthalmopathy. The approximately 100 discovery patients were randomly split 7:3 into training and test sets. In roughly six Graves' hyperthyroidism patients, the study also compared T-cell repertoires from thyroid tissue with T-cell repertoires from blood. Once sampling was done, hyperthyroidism patients were given methimazole at a starting dose of 30 mg daily, whereas ophthalmopathy patients were given high-dose intravenous methylprednisolone. TCR Vbeta CDR3 sequencing of approximately 140 peripheral blood samples (under 45 ophthalmopathy, roughly 74 hyperthyroidism and roughly 17 progressor patients) is reported in the paper.

Amplification of TCR beta CDR3 regions was carried out from RNA transcripts. The first round of RT-PCR for the TCR CDR3 was performed with the HTBI primer set and the Qiagen OneStep RT-PCR kit. A second multiplex PCR round built the libraries, followed by size selection and purification. Libraries were sequenced paired-end with 100 bp reads on an Illumina HiSeq2000. The study's own analysis went as follows. SOAPnuke was used to process the raw data, with reads discarded if the reads contained adapters or uncalled bases, had a mean Phred below 15, or lacked an exact constant-primer or identifier match. COPE v1.2.5 was used to merge the high-quality paired reads, and each unique nucleotide sequence was defined as a clonotype. MiTCR v1.1 was used to align the clonotypes against IMGT TRBV, TRBD and TRBJ reference segments. The analysis was restricted to V-J combinations with a frequency above 0.0001, which together covered about 99% of the repertoires. The TCS score was defined as the ratio of F50 (clonal expansion) to E x V (chaos), calculated using BLOSUM62-based TCRdist between CDR3 peptides within each V-J. Welch's t-statistics and random forest reduced roughly 500 V-J features to around 14, which were used in a naive Bayes classifier (R e1071). TCRdb reran the public reads through fastp at Q25 and MiXCR, keeping productive beta chains. CDR3 protein sequences are deduplicated, and each keeps its most common genes and DNA. TCRdb's processing, not the authors', yielded these V and J calls. Counted in this sample were hundreds of thousands of distinct CDR3 sequences; more than 11% of them appeared once. The biggest ten clones account for almost 6% of the sample.

Its CDR3 holds 15 amino acids, cysteine through phenylalanine. Of the read, only the CDR3 DNA is kept; its 45 bases are in frame from base 1. Sequences GTSNPN (CDR1) and SVGIG (CDR2) are obtained from the germline V gene (reference sequence). Ends trimmed: V by 0 bases, J by 6 bases; bases unmatched to a gene: 8. Ten or more counts support this clonotype. Its antigen is still unknown. No quality values exist for individual bases; no much larger clone is one base distant. Summary of the overall study and its limitations: Sample size was not statistically predetermined, and investigators were not blinded to group allocation. In cross-validation, a model built on a 13 V-J signature told ophthalmopathy apart from stable hyperthyroidism with approximately 90% sensitivity and approximately 81% specificity, and in testing the same model reached 80%/75%. Blood samples also contained most of the expanded thyroid clonotypes (frequency above 0.001), which suggests that blood repertoires may reflect thyroid immune responses. In validation, progression to ophthalmopathy was predicted by the model with 70.59% sensitivity and 72% to 80% specificity, a median of around 5.9 months before onset.

The hyperthyroidism patients were between 18 and 65 years old and newly diagnosed, with a disease duration of less than 2 months. The study excluded patients with uncontrolled infections, other autoimmune diseases, pregnancy or lactation. Diagnoses were based on clinical symptoms, serum thyroxine and TRAb, thyroid ultrasound and orbital computed tomography. Blood from progressor patients was drawn when they were first diagnosed with hyperthyroidism, before any ophthalmopathy symptoms appeared. PBMCs were isolated from 10 ml of fresh peripheral blood by Ficoll-Paque density gradient centrifugation. Progressor patients were initially diagnosed with Graves' hyperthyroidism and developed ophthalmopathy during follow-up. Trizol reagent was used to extract total RNA, and RNA quality was then checked on an Agilent 2100 Bioanalyzer.

The receptor's source is a woman in her twenties or thirties with Graves' hyperthyroidism that later progressed to Graves' ophthalmopathy. The chain is assembled from TRBV30 and TRBJ1-5; 7 junctional bases match TRBD1. The sequenced material came from blood. The CDR3: CAWSVRGAGGQPQHF. Here is the DNA: TGTGCCTGGAGTGTACGGGGGGCAGGGGGTCAGCCCCAGCATTTT.